This TCR beta chain was identified during a study of T cell changes during pregnancy in multiple sclerosis. Method: immunoSEQ multiplex PCR; TCRdb's copy keeps in-frame clones and lacks some. Of 80,000 or so clones in the sample, 92% are singletons; the top ten hold 1.4%. This clone was picked up a small number of times. One end of the junction fails to match germline, which may point to a read error. This specimen was peripheral blood, taken before pregnancy. This TCR derives from a female donor with multiple sclerosis, enrolled in a pregnancy study.

The CDR3: CASNQGAGSTIYF. CDR3 coding DNA: TGTGCCAGCAACCAGGGGGCGGGAAGCACCATATATTTT. The chain has TRBV9 and TRBJ1-3; 8 bases agree with TRBD1. Per the germline V gene, CDR1 is SGDLS and CDR2 is YYNGEE. CDR3 length equals 13 residues.